This entry is about one TCR beta chain. The sample originates from a study of T cell changes during pregnancy in multiple sclerosis. Profiled with immunoSEQ multiplex PCR; TCRdb holds only in-frame clones, not every one. The sample includes tens of thousands of clones, 90% to 95% of them seen just once. The V and J ends lost 5 bases and 1 base respectively, with 14 bases between them. This CDR3 contains 15 residues. CDR1 SEHNR and CDR2 FQNEAQ come from the germline V gene (reference sequence). The material sequenced was CD8+ T cells from peripheral blood mononuclear cells, taken in the third trimester of pregnancy. The chain uses TRBV7-9 and TRBJ1-1; possible D gene TRBD1, 6 bases. The sequence derives from a female donor with multiple sclerosis, enrolled in a pregnancy study. CDR3 nucleotides: TGTGCCAGCAGCCCAGGCGGGGGGCAGAACACTGAAGCTTTCTTT. It specifies CASSPGGGQNTEAFF. Variable domain in full (rest from reference TRBV7-9 and TRBJ1-1): DTGVSQNPRHKITKRGQNVTFRCDPISEHNRLYWYRQTLGQGPEFLTYFQNEAQLEKSRLLSDRFSAERPKGSFSTLEIQRTEQGDSAMYLCASSPGGGQNTEAFFGQGTRLTVV.